This T cell receptor (beta chain) was identified in a study of T-cell memory formation after mild COVID-19. Across the study: TCR clusters mostly belonged to single donors. Study-level points and caveats: CD4+ contracting clones were mainly CM and EM; CD8+ ones, EMRA. Among clones contracting day 15 to 85, CD4/CD8 was balanced, whereas later expanders leaned CD4+.

This CDR3 spans 14 amino acids. V gave up 6 bases and J gave up 8 bases, with 19 bases separating them. Germline V gene data show CDR1 as MNHNS and CDR2 as SASEGT. It was 5'RACE with constant-segment primers that produced the TCR alpha and TCR beta cDNA libraries, which carried sample barcodes and UMIs. MiXCR, applied by TCRdb to the 5' RACE reads, yields one record per CDR3 protein. Seen here are 180,000 or so distinct CDR3 sequences, more than 9% observed once, and the top ten hold roughly 3.8%. This clonotype showed up just a few times. Its antigen remains unidentified. What was sequenced was PBMCs or a T cell subset sorted from them (not recorded which). The chain employs TRBV6-1 and TRBJ1-2; D might be TRBD1 (5 bases). This clonotype originated in a man younger than 35 who had mild COVID-19 (a few samples of this study predate the infection). Cell type and time point are not known. The DNA for the CDR3 is TGTGCCAGCAGACCCTCTGGGGACCCGGGGGGCTACACCTTC. This translates into CASRPSGDPGGYTF.